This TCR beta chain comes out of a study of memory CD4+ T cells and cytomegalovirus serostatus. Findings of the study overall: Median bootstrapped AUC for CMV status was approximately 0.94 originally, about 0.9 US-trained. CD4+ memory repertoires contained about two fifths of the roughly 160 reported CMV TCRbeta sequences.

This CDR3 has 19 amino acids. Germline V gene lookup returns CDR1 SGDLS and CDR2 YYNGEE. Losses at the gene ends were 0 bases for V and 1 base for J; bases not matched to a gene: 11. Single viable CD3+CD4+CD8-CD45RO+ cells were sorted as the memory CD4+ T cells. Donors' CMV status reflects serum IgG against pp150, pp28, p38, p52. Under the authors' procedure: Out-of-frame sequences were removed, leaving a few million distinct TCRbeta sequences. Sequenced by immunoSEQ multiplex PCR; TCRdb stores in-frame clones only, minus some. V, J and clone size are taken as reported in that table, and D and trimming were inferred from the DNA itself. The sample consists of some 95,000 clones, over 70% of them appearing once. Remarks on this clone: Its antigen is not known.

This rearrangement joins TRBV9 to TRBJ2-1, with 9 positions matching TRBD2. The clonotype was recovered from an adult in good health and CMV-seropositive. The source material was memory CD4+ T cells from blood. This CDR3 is CASSVVGGGAGGSYNEQFF. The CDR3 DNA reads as TGTGCCAGCAGCGTAGTAGGGGGGGGAGCGGGAGGTTCCTACAATGAGCAGTTCTTC.